These T cell receptor beta chains were read from a single sample in a study of cytomegalovirus exposure and HLA in healthy donors. This table comes from immunoSEQ multiplex PCR, and its TCRdb copy is limited to in-frame clones, with some not included. The sample includes around 76,000 clones, about 79% of them seen just once. The sample taken for sequencing was PBMCs. The source of these receptors is a man aged 40-49 years in good health and CMV-seronegative. The CDR3 runs from the conserved cysteine through the conserved F or W. The D gene is left open where the match is weak. For some rows the clone size is stated as once, few or many, or as a class when expanded; others skip it.

clone_size | d_call | j_call | v_call | cdr3_aa | cdr3_nt
NA | TRBD2 | TRBJ2-1 | TRBV4-2 | CASSQGVHWTSGRNNEQFF | TGTGCCAGCAGCCAGGGAGTTCACTGGACTAGCGGGAGAAACAATGAGCAGTTCTTC
NA | NA | TRBJ1-4 | TRBV19 | CASMRTINEKLFF | TGTGCCAGTATGCGTACTATCAATGAAAAACTGTTTTTT
NA | TRBD2 | TRBJ2-1 | TRBV2 | CASSGGTSAYNEQFF | TGTGCCAGCAGTGGCGGGACTAGCGCCTACAATGAGCAGTTCTTC
NA | NA | TRBJ1-3 | TRBV4-2 | CASSQGGGENTIYF | TGTGCCAGCAGCCAAGGGGGAGGAGAAAACACCATATATTTT
NA | NA | TRBJ1-3 | TRBV19 | CASSTGLTPGNTIYF | TGTGCCAGTAGTACCGGACTCACGCCTGGAAACACCATATATTTT
NA | NA | TRBJ2-3 | TRBV5-6 | CASSPETGTTQYF | TGTGCCAGCAGCCCTGAGACGGGGACAACGCAGTATTTT
NA | NA | TRBJ2-2 | TRBV6-5 | CASSQGGAGTGELFF | TGTGCCAGCAGCCAGGGGGGAGCCGGTACCGGGGAGCTGTTTTTT
NA | NA | TRBJ1-3 | TRBV2 | CASSQQVPGNTIYF | TGTGCCAGCAGCCAGCAGGTCCCTGGAAACACCATATATTTT
NA | TRBD2 | TRBJ2-5 | TRBV7-7 | CASSPVTGGRGETQYF | TGTGCTAGCAGCCCCGTTACCGGCGGGAGAGGGGAGACCCAGTACTTC
NA | TRBD2 | TRBJ2-5 | TRBV5-1 | CASSRRTSGNQETQYF | TGCGCCAGCAGCCGCCGGACTAGCGGGAACCAAGAGACCCAGTACTTC
NA | TRBD2 | TRBJ2-7 | TRBV5-6 | CASSSLGGGEDEQYF | TGTGCCAGCAGCTCCCTAGGCGGGGGGGAGGACGAGCAGTACTTC
NA | NA | TRBJ1-5 | TRBV18 | CASSPGWQDQPQHF | TGTGCCAGCTCACCCGGGTGGCAAGATCAGCCCCAGCATTTT
NA | TRBD1 | TRBJ2-7 | TRBV19 | CASTPGDRWTEQYF | TGTGCCAGTACCCCAGGGGACAGGTGGACCGAGCAGTACTTC
few | NA | TRBJ1-1 | TRBV9 | CASTSGLNTEAFF | TGTGCCAGCACCTCCGGACTTAACACTGAAGCTTTCTTT
NA | NA | TRBJ1-2 | TRBV2 | CASINSNYGYTF | TGTGCCAGCATCAATTCCAACTATGGCTACACCTTC
few | NA | TRBJ2-7 | TRBV4-1 | CASSQETSGPDYEQYF | TGCGCCAGCAGCCAAGAGACAAGCGGACCCGACTACGAGCAGTACTTC
NA | TRBD2 | TRBJ2-5 | TRBV4-2 | CASSQGTSGSGETQYF | TGTGCCAGCAGCCAAGGGACTAGCGGGAGTGGGGAGACCCAGTACTTC
once | TRBD2 | TRBJ2-1 | TRBV19 | CASSILGTSGNEQFF | TGTGCCAGTAGTATTTTAGGGACTAGCGGCAATGAGCAGTTCTTC
NA | NA | TRBJ1-1 | TRBV10-3 | CAISEGGAEAFF | TGTGCCATCAGTGAAGGGGGGGCTGAAGCTTTCTTT
NA | NA | TRBJ2-7 | TRBV29-1 | CSVAGVLGYEQYF | TGCAGCGTGGCAGGGGTATTAGGCTACGAGCAGTACTTC
NA | NA | TRBJ1-1 | TRBV9 | CASSVLQGNTEAFF | TGTGCCAGCAGCGTATTACAGGGCAACACTGAAGCTTTCTTT
NA | TRBD1 | TRBJ1-2 | TRBV28 | CASSKGDSSGYGYTF | TGTGCCAGCAGTAAAGGGGACAGTTCTGGATATGGCTACACCTTC
NA | NA | TRBJ2-1 | TRBV5-1 | CASSAMSGKWDNEQFF | TGCGCCAGCAGCGCCATGAGCGGTAAATGGGACAATGAGCAGTTCTTC
NA | TRBD1 | TRBJ1-1 | TRBV18 | CASSLGQGNTEAFF | TGTGCCAGCTCACTAGGACAGGGAAACACTGAAGCTTTCTTT
NA | NA | TRBJ2-3 | TRBV9 | CASSVTTGTQYF | TGTGCCAGCAGCGTAACTACGGGTACGCAGTATTTT
NA | TRBD2 | TRBJ2-1 | TRBV11-1 | CASSFSGNHNEQFF | TGTGCCAGCAGCTTTAGCGGGAACCACAATGAGCAGTTCTTC
NA | TRBD1 | TRBJ1-2 | TRBV27 | CASSFGTAYGYTF | TGTGCCAGCAGTTTTGGGACAGCCTATGGCTACACCTTC
NA | TRBD2 | TRBJ2-3 | TRBV19 | CASSLLAGGTDTQYF | TGTGCCAGTAGTCTCCTAGCGGGAGGTACAGATACGCAGTATTTT
NA | NA | TRBJ1-1 | TRBV18 | CASSRLPGDTEAFF | TGTGCCAGCTCACGCCTGCCAGGGGACACTGAAGCTTTCTTT
NA | TRBD1 | TRBJ2-7 | TRBV6-5 | CASSYSTGGYEQYF | TGTGCCAGCAGTTATTCCACAGGGGGCTACGAGCAGTACTTC
NA | NA | TRBJ1-1 | TRBV25-1 | CASREQGNTEAFF | TGTGCCAGCAGGGAACAGGGAAACACTGAAGCTTTCTTT
NA | TRBD2 | TRBJ2-1 | TRBV2 | CASSPRTSGSLSYNEQFF | TGTGCCAGCAGTCCTCGGACTAGCGGGAGCTTGTCCTACAATGAGCAGTTCTTC
few | TRBD2 | TRBJ2-7 | TRBV12-5 | CASGLGGTSAYEQYF | TGTGCTAGTGGTTTGGGCGGGACTAGCGCCTACGAGCAGTACTTC
NA | TRBD1 | TRBJ2-1 | TRBV6-1 | CASRAGQGNEQFF | TGTGCCAGCAGGGCGGGACAGGGGAATGAGCAGTTCTTC
NA | NA | TRBJ2-5 | TRBV6-1 | CASRTPGETQYF | TGTGCCAGCAGAACCCCGGGGGAGACCCAGTACTTC
NA | TRBD1 | TRBJ1-4 | TRBV7-9 | CASSLGQGVLANEKLFF | TGTGCCAGCAGCCTGGGACAGGGGGTGCTCGCTAATGAAAAACTGTTTTTT
once | TRBD2 | TRBJ2-7 | TRBV5-1 | CASSLLTSGGEGDEQYF | TGCGCCAGCAGCTTATTGACTAGCGGGGGCGAGGGCGACGAGCAGTACTTC
NA | TRBD1 | TRBJ2-3 | TRBV7-9 | CSSSRDRHGTDTQYF | TGTTCCAGCAGCCGGGACAGGCACGGCACAGATACGCAGTATTTT
NA | NA | TRBJ2-3 | TRBV15 | CATVSADTDTQYF | TGTGCCACCGTCTCGGCGGACACAGATACGCAGTATTTT
few | NA | TRBJ1-6 | TRBV7-9 | CASSTSTRSPLHF | TGTGCCAGCAGCACCTCGACTAGGTCACCCCTCCACTTT
once | NA | TRBJ2-1 | TRBV9 | CASSLDRKNEQFF | TGTGCCAGCAGCCTTGACAGGAAGAATGAGCAGTTCTTC
NA | TRBD1 | TRBJ1-2 | TRBV18 | CASSPFNGAGGSYGYTF | TGTGCCAGCTCACCATTCAACGGGGCAGGGGGAAGCTATGGCTACACCTTC
NA | NA | TRBJ2-6 | TRBV5-1 | CASSAGTSSGANVLTF | TGCGCCAGCAGCGCCGGGACATCCTCTGGGGCCAACGTCCTGACTTTC
NA | NA | TRBJ1-5 | TRBV19 | CASREMAVQPQHF | TGTGCCAGTAGGGAGATGGCGGTTCAGCCCCAGCATTTT
NA | NA | TRBJ2-1 | TRBV7-9 | CASSKGRALYNEQFF | TGTGCCAGCAGTAAGGGCAGGGCCCTCTACAATGAGCAGTTCTTC
once | NA | TRBJ2-3 | TRBV2 | CASSAGSSTDTQYF | TGTGCCAGCAGTGCGGGTTCTAGCACAGATACGCAGTATTTT
NA | NA | TRBJ2-4 | TRBV4-2 | CASSQDLAGQVGVDIQYF | TGTGCCAGCAGCCAAGATCTGGCGGGTCAGGTCGGTGTGGACATTCAGTACTTC
few | TRBD1 | TRBJ1-1 | TRBV2 | CASSPRGEAYTEAFF | TGTGCCAGCAGCCCCAGGGGGGAGGCATACACTGAAGCTTTCTTT
NA | TRBD1 | TRBJ2-7 | TRBV29-1 | CSAGQEFGEQYF | TGCAGCGCGGGACAGGAATTCGGCGAGCAGTACTTC
once | NA | TRBJ2-3 | TRBV7-2 | CASTSGTQDTQYF | TGTGCCAGCACTTCCGGGACTCAAGATACGCAGTATTTT
few | TRBD2 | TRBJ2-5 | TRBV5-4 | CASRPTSGPQETQYF | TGTGCCAGCAGGCCGACTAGCGGGCCCCAAGAGACCCAGTACTTC
NA | NA | TRBJ2-4 | TRBV28 | CASSSGEGKNIQYF | TGTGCCAGCAGCTCAGGGGAGGGTAAAAACATTCAGTACTTC
once | TRBD1 | TRBJ2-2 | TRBV13 | CASSPTTGVDTGELFF | TGTGCCAGCAGCCCAACGACAGGGGTTGACACCGGGGAGCTGTTTTTT
few | TRBD1 | TRBJ1-4 | TRBV6-5 | CASSSGTGAVNEKLFF | TGTGCCAGCAGTTCCGGGACAGGCGCTGTTAATGAAAAACTGTTTTTT
NA | TRBD2 | TRBJ2-7 | TRBV18 | CASSPGLAIGEQYF | TGTGCCAGCTCACCGGGACTAGCAATAGGCGAGCAGTACTTC